The 10 T cell receptor beta chains below come from one sample, sequenced in a study of blood T cells in healthy people across ages (dated by TCRdb to the mid-2010s). Libraries came from 5' RACE. The run used an Illumina HiSeq 2500. A second PCR of 7 to 11 cycles was performed with a sample-barcoded 5' primer and a J-beta primer mix. The public reads were quality trimmed at Q25 with fastp and then assembled into clones with MiXCR by TCRdb, keeping productive beta chains. Merged by CDR3 protein, the rows form single entries marked with the most common genes and DNA. This sample is represented by hundreds of thousands of distinct CDR3 sequences; 35% to 50% of them were singletons. Around 30% of the sample is held by the ten biggest clonotypes. The sequenced material came from blood. These receptors came from a man aged 80 or over in good health.

The J gene is TRBJ2-1, the V gene TRBV5-1; 15 bases align to TRBD2. The V segment lost 3 bases and the J segment 2 bases; nucleotides outside the gene matches: 6. Germline CDR1 reads SGHRS; CDR2 reads YFSETQ. The CDR3 sequence is 18 residues long. CDR3 region: CASSYGTSGRSPYNEQFF. In DNA, the CDR3 is TGCGCCAGCAGCTACGGGACTAGCGGGAGGTCCCCCTACAATGAGCAGTTCTTC.

This sequence joins TRBV7-3 and TRBJ2-1; tentative D call: TRBD2 (6 bases). V was clipped by 5 bases and J by 2 bases, with 10 bases between them. Germline V gene sequence: CDR1 SGHTA, CDR2 FQGTGA. The CDR3 loop spans 14 amino acids. CDR3 coding DNA: TGTGCCAGCAGCGCAGGAGGGCCCTACAATGAGCAGTTCTTC. This translates into CASSAGGPYNEQFF.

The chain uses TRBV20-1 and TRBJ2-1; the match to TRBD2 covers 10 bases. This CDR3 is 15 amino acids long. CDR1 is DFQATT, CDR2 SNEGSKA, per germline (reference sequence). V was pared by 3 bases and J by 8 bases, with 10 bases of the junction left unmatched. CDR3 bases: TGCAGTGCTAGGCGGGCCAGCGGGAGGGCGGATGAGCAGTTCTTC. Translation: CSARRASGRADEQFF.

This chain connects TRBV7-9 to TRBJ2-1, with D hard to call. The germline V gene encodes CDR1 SEHNR and CDR2 FQNEAQ (reference sequence). Trimming shortened V by 1 base and J by 0 bases, and 7 bases separated the two germline ends. CDR3 length equals 15 residues. CDR3 sequence reads: CASSLVGFSYNEQFF. CDR3 coding DNA: TGTGCCAGCAGCTTAGTAGGGTTCTCCTACAATGAGCAGTTCTTC.

The chain links TRBV24-1 to TRBJ2-5; 7 nucleotides line up with TRBD2. The CDR3 contains 14 residues. V gave up 10 bases and J gave up 4 bases; unmatched junction bases: 11. Germline V CDR1 and CDR2: KGHDR, SFDVKD. For the CDR3, the DNA is TGTGCCACATCTCGGGCGGGAGTGGGAGAGACCCAGTACTTC. Encoded protein: CATSRAGVGETQYF.

With respect to this clonotype: One end of the junction is discordant with germline, which a read error may explain. V is TRBV12-3 or TRBV12-4 and J is TRBJ1-5; D perhaps matches TRBD1 (5 bases). The CDR3 loop spans 15 amino acids. CDR3 sequence (DNA): TGTGCCAGCAGTACCCGACAGTATAGCAATCAGCCCCGGCATTTT. As protein: CASSTRQYSNQPRHF.

In its sample, this clonotype was seen once. The chain carries TRBV7-9 and TRBJ2-7; no definite D call. The CDR3 consists of 12 residues. V lost 5 bases to trimming and J lost 12 bases, with 17 bases between them. Germline V lookup: CDR1 SEHNR, CDR2 FQNEAQ (reference sequence). CDR3 sequence reads: CASSATFQTRYF. CDR3 coding DNA: TGTGCCAGCAGCGCGACGTTTCAGACCCGGTACTTC.

This clonotype was seen a single time. The chain joins TRBV20-1 to TRBJ2-5; 11 nucleotides match TRBD2. The DNA end favors TRBJ2-7, so the J call may be wrong. The CDR3 sequence is 16 residues long. The germline V gene has CDR1 DFQATT and CDR2 SNEGSKA (reference sequence). CDR3 DNA: TGCAGTGCTAGAGTAAGTCGACTAGCGGGGACCTACGAGCAGTACTTC. Translation: CSARVSRLAGTYEQYF.

This clonotype was counted a few times. This rearrangement joins TRBV30 to TRBJ2-7, with D tentatively TRBD1 or TRBD2 (6 bases each). Between the trimmed V and J ends, which lost 3 bases and 5 bases, there was a span of 17 bases. The CDR3 runs to 14 residues. CDR1 and CDR2 from the germline V gene are GTSNPN and SVGIG (reference sequence). The CDR3 loop reads CAWSGGLRQHEQYF. The CDR3 region has the DNA TGTGCCTGGAGCGGGGGCCTTAGACAGCACGAGCAGTACTTC.

This sequence joins TRBV20-1 and TRBJ1-5; D might be TRBD1 (5 bases). The germline V and J ends were trimmed by 6 bases and 4 bases, with 13 bases remaining between them. CDR3 size: 13 residues. The germline gives CDR1 DFQATT, CDR2 SNEGSKA (reference sequence). CDR3 protein: CSAREVGNQPQHF. The CDR3 nucleotides read TGCAGTGCCAGGGAGGTGGGTAATCAGCCCCAGCATTTT.